Given below is one TCR beta chain in context. The antigen remains undetermined. The data belong to a study of T-cell memory formation after mild COVID-19. From the 5' RACE reads, TCRdb called clonotypes with MiXCR, one entry per CDR3 protein. The profile shows a few hundred thousand distinct CDR3 sequences, around a sixth of them singletons. This CDR3 comprises 13 residues. Germline CDR1 is LNHNV and CDR2 is YYDKDF (reference sequence). V lost 4 bases and J 10 bases, leaving 13 bases between the germline ends. Study outcomes and limitations: Clones that got smaller from day 15 to 85 had even CD4/CD8, while clones growing later tipped toward CD4+. Some clones that responded were present in memory (sampled pre-infection), which suggests cross-reactive memory joined. SARS-CoV-2 specificity was not confirmed for second-wave clones peaking on day 37.

The receptor comes from a man aged 18 to 35 who had mild COVID-19 (a few samples of this study predate the infection). Cell type and time point are not known. The chain is built from TRBV15 and TRBJ1-4, with D maybe TRBD1 (5 bases). Sequencing used PBMCs or a T cell subset sorted from them (not recorded which). The CDR3 DNA reads TGTGCCACCAGCACCCAGCCGGGGGGAAAACTGTTTTTT. Protein: CATSTQPGGKLFF.